This T cell receptor beta chain emerged from a study of T cell changes during pregnancy in multiple sclerosis. The CDR3 covers 13 residues. Germline values: CDR1 SGHAT, CDR2 FQDESV (reference sequence). V was shortened by 3 bases and J by 3 bases, with 9 bases between the two germline ends. The assay was immunoSEQ multiplex PCR, and TCRdb's table has in-frame clones only and misses some. The data show tens of thousands of clones, roughly 92% seen once. The sample was peripheral blood, taken in the second trimester of pregnancy. This receptor was obtained from a female donor with multiple sclerosis, enrolled in a pregnancy study. This chain joins TRBV11-1 and TRBJ2-7, with D perhaps TRBD1 (6 bases). As DNA, the CDR3 is TGTGCCAGCAGCTTCGAACAGGGCTACGAGCAGTACTTC. Encoded protein: CASSFEQGYEQYF.